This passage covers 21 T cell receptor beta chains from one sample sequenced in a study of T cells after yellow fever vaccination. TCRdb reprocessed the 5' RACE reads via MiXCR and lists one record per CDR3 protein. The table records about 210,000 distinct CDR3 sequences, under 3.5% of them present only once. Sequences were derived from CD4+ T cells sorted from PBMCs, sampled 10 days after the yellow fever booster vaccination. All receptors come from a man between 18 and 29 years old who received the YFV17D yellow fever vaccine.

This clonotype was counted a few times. This CDR3 is CASTPGSSGGEETQYF. CDR3 nucleotides: TGCGCCAGCACCCCCGGTAGTAGCGGGGGGGAAGAGACCCAGTACTTC. The V and J genes are TRBV5-1 and TRBJ2-5; 11 nucleotides align to TRBD2. This CDR3 contains 16 residues. Germline V gene data show CDR1 as SGHRS and CDR2 as YFSETQ. Trimming cost V 6 bases and J 3 bases; bases outside gene matches: 10.

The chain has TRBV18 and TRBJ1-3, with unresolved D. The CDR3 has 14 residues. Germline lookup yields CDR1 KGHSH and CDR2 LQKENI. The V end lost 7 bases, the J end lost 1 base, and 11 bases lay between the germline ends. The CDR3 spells CASLPRESGNTIYF. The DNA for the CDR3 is TGTGCCAGCTTACCCCGGGAATCTGGAAACACCATATATTTT.

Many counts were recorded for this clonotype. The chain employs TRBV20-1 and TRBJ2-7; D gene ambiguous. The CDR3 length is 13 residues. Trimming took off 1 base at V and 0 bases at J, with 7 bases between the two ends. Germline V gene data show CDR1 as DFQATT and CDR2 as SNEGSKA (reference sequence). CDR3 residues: CSARGSSSYEQYV. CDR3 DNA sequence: TGCAGTGCTAGAGGGAGCAGCTCCTACGAGCAGTACGTC.

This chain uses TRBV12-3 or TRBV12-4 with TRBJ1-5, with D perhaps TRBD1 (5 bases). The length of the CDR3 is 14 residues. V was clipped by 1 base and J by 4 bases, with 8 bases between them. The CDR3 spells CASSLGWGNQPQHF. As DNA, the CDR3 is TGTGCCAGCAGTTTAGGCTGGGGGAATCAGCCCCAGCATTTT.

CDR3 protein: CSARRDREVQETQYF. As DNA, the CDR3 is TGCAGCGCCCGGCGGGACAGGGAGGTACAAGAGACCCAGTACTTC. The chain combines TRBV29-1 with TRBJ2-5; 9 bases line up with TRBD1. After removal of 7 bases from V and 2 bases from J, the junction contained 11 bases not matched to a gene. The CDR3 covers 15 residues. CDR1 and CDR2 from the germline V gene are SQVTM and ANQGSEA. Together with reference TRBV29-1 and TRBJ2-5, the CDR3 gives the full variable domain: SAVISQKPSRDICQRGTSLTIQCQVDSQVTMMFWYRQQPGQSLTLIATANQGSEATYESGFVIDKFPISRPNLTFSTLTVSNMSPEDSSIYLCSARRDREVQETQYFGPGTRLLVL.

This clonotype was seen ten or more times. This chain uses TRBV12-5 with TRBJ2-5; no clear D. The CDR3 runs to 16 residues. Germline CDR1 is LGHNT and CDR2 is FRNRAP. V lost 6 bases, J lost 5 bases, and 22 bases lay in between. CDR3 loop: CASGPGSASLRETQYF. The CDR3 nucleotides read TGTGCTAGTGGCCCCGGGTCGGCCTCTCTAAGGGAGACCCAGTACTTC.

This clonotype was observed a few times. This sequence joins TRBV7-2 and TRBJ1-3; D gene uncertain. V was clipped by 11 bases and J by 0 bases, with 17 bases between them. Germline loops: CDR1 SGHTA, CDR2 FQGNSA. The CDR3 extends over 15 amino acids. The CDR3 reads CASTPHTSSGNTIYF. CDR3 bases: TGTGCCTCAACACCGCACACCTCCTCTGGAAACACCATATATTTT.

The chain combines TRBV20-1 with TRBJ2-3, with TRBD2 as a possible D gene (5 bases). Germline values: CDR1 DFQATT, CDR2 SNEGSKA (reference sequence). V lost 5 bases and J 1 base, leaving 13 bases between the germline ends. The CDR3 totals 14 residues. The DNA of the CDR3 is TGCAGTGCTCAAGAGCGGCACGGCACAGATACGCAGTATTTT. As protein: CSAQERHGTDTQYF.

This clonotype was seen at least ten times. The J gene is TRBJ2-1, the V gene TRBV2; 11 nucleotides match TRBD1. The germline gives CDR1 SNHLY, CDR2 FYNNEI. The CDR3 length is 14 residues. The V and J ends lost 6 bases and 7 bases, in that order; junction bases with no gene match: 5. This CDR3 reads CASRRDRGNNEQFF. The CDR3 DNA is TGTGCCAGCAGGCGGGACAGGGGGAATAATGAGCAGTTCTTC.

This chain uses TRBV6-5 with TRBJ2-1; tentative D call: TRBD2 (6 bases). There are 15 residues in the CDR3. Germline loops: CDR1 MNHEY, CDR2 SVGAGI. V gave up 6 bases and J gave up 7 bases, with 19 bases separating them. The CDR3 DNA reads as TGTGCCAGCAGGGGAGGCATTGAAAGGGGAAATGAGCAGTTCTTC. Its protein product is CASRGGIERGNEQFF.

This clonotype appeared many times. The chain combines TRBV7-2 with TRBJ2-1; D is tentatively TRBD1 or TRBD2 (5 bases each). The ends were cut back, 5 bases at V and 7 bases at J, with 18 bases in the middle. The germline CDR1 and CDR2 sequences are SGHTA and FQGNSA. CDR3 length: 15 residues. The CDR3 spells CASSKGERVRNEQFF. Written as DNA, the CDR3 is TGTGCCAGCAGCAAAGGGGAGAGGGTGAGGAATGAGCAGTTCTTC.

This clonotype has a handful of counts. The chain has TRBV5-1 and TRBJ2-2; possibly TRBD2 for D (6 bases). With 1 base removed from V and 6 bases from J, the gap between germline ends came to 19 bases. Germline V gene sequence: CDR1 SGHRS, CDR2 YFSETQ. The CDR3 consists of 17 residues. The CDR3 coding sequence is TGCGCCAGCAGCTTGTCCACTAGCCGGTCAGGCCCCGGGGAGCTGTTTTTT. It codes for CASSLSTSRSGPGELFF.

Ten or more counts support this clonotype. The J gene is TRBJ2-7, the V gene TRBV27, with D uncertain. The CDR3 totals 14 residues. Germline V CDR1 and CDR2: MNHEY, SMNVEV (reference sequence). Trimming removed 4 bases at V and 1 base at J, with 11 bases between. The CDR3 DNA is TGTGCCAGCAGTTCGCTCGGACGATCCTACGAGCAGTACGTC. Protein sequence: CASSSLGRSYEQYV.

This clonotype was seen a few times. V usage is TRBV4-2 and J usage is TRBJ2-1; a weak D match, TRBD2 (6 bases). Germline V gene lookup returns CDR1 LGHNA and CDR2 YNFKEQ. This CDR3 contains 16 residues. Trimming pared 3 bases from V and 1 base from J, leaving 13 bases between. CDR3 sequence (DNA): TGTGCCAGCAGCCAGGGGGGTCTCCAATCCTACAATGAGCAGTTCTTC. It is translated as CASSQGGLQSYNEQFF.

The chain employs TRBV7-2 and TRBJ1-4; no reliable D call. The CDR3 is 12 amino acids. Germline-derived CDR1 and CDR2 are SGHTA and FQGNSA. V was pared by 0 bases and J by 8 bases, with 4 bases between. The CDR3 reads CASSLAAEKLFF. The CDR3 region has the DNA TGTGCCAGCAGCTTAGCTGCCGAAAAACTGTTTTTT. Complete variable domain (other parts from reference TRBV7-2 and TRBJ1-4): GAGVSQSPSNKVTEKGKDVELRCDPISGHTALYWYRQSLGQGLEFLIYFQGNSAPDKSGLPSDRFSAERTGGSVSTLTIQRTQQEDSAVYLCASSLAAEKLFFGSGTQLSVL.

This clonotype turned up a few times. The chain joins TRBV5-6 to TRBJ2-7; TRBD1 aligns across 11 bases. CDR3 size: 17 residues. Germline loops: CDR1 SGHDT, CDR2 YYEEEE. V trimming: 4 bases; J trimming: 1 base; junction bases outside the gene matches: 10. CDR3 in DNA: TGTGCCAGCAGCGACTCTATTGGACAGGGGGCGTCCTACGAGCAGTACTTC. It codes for CASSDSIGQGASYEQYF. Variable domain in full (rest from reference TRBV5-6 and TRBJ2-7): DAGVTQSPTHLIKTRGQQVTLRCSPKSGHDTVSWYQQALGQGPQFIFQYYEEEERQRGNFPDRFSGHQFPNYSSELNVNALLLGDSALYLCASSDSIGQGASYEQYFGPGTRLTVT.

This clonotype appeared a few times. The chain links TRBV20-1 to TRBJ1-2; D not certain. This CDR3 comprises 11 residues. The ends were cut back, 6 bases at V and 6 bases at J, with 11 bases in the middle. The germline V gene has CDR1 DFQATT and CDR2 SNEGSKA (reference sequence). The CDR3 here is CSAWAGDGYTF. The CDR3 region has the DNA TGCAGTGCATGGGCCGGGGATGGCTACACCTTC.

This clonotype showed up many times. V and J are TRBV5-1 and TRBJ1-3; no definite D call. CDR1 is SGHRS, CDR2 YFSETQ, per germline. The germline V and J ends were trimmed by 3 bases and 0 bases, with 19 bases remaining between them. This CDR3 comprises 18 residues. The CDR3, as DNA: TGCGCCAGCAGCTGGACCCCTAGTTCGGTGAACTCTGGAAACACCATATATTTT. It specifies CASSWTPSSVNSGNTIYF.

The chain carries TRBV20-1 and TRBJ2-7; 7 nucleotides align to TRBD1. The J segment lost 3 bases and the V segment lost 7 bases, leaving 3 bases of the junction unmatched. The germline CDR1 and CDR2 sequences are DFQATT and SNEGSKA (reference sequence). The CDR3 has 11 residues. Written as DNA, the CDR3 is TGCAGTGGACAGGGTGTCTACGAGCAGTACTTC. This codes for CSGQGVYEQYF.

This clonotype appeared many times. The CDR3 DNA is TGTGCCACCGCCGACAGGACCTACGAGCAGTACTTC. Protein: CATADRTYEQYF. The chain joins TRBV6-5 to TRBJ2-7; TRBD1 is a possible D gene (6 bases). The CDR3 is 12 amino acids. The germline gives CDR1 MNHEY, CDR2 SVGAGI. V was pared by 10 bases and J by 2 bases, with 12 bases between.

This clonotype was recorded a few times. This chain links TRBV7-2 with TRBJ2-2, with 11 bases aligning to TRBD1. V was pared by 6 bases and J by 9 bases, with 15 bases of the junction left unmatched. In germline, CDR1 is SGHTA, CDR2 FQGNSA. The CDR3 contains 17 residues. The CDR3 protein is CASSPPGQGVFGRELFF. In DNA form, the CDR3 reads TGTGCCAGCAGTCCGCCGGGACAGGGGGTCTTTGGCCGGGAGCTGTTTTTT.